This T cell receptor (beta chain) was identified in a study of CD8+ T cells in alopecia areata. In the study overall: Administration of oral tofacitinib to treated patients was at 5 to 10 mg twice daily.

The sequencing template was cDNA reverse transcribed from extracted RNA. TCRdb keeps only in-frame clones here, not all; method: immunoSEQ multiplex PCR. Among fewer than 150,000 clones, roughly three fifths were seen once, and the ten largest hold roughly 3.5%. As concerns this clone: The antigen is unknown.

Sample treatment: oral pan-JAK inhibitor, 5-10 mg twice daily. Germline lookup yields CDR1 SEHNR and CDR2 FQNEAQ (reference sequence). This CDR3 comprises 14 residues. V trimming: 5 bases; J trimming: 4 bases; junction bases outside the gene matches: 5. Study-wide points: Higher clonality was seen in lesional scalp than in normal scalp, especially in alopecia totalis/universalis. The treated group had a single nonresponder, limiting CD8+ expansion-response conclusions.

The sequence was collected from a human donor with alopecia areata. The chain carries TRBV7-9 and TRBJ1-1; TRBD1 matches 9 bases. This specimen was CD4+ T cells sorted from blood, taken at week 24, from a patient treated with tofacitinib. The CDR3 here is CASSPRQGGTEAFF. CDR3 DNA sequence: TGTGCCAGCAGCCCACGACAGGGGGGCACTGAAGCTTTCTTT.